Shown below are 2 T cell receptor beta chains from a single sample sequenced in a study of cytomegalovirus exposure and HLA in healthy donors. Researchers ran the PCR with 60 Vbeta and 13 Jbeta primers. Clones were read by immunoSEQ multiplex PCR, and TCRdb kept only the in-frame ones, dropping some. The table has 60,000 to 100,000 clones, around 79% seen once. What was sequenced was PBMCs. These receptor sequences come from a male donor in good health and CMV-seropositive.

CDR3: CASSMIQGAPEQFF. In DNA form, the CDR3 reads TGTGCCAGTAGTATGATACAGGGGGCGCCTGAGCAGTTCTTC. The chain couples TRBV19 to TRBJ2-1; TRBD1 aligns across 9 bases. V shed 3 bases, J shed 9 bases, and the junction held 6 bases outside the gene matches. This CDR3 is 14 amino acids long. From germline, CDR1 is LNHDA and CDR2 SQIVND (reference sequence).

This clone came up a few times. The CDR3 nucleotides are TGTGCCAGCGGTACAGGGGCAGACACTGAAGCTTTCTTT. It specifies CASGTGADTEAFF. The chain couples TRBV6-1 to TRBJ1-1; 7 positions match TRBD1. This CDR3 comprises 13 residues. Per germline, CDR1 MNHNS and CDR2 SASEGT. With V trimmed by 8 bases and J by 3 bases, 6 bases remained unmatched.